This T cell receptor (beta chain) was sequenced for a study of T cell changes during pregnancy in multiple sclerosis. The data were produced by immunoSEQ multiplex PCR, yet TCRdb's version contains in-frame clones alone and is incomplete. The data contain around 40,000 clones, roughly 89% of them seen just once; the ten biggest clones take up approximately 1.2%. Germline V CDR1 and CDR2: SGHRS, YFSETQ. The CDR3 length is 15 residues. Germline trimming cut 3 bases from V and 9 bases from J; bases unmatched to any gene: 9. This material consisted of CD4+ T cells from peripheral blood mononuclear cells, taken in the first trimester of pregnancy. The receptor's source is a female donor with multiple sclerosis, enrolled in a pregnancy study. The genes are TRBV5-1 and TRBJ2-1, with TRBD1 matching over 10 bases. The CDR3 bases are TGCGCCAGCAGCTCCGGGACAGGGGTGGGGGGTGAGCAGTTCTTC. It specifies CASSSGTGVGGEQFF.